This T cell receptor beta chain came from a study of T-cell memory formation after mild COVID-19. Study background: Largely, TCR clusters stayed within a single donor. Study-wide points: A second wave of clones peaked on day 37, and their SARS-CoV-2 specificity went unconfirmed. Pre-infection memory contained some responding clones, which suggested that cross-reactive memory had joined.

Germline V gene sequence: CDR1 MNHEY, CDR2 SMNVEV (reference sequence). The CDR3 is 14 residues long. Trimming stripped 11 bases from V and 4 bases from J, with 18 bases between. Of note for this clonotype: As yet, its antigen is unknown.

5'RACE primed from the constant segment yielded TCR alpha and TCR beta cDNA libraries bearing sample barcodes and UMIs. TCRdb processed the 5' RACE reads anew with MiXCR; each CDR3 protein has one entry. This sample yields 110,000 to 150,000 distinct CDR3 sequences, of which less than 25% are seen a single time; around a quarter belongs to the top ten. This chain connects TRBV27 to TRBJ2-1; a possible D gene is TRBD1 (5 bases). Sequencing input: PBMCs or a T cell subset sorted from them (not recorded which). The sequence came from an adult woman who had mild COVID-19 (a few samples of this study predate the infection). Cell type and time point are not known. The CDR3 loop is CAAAGHFPYNEQFF. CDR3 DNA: TGTGCCGCTGCCGGACACTTTCCGTACAATGAGCAGTTCTTC.